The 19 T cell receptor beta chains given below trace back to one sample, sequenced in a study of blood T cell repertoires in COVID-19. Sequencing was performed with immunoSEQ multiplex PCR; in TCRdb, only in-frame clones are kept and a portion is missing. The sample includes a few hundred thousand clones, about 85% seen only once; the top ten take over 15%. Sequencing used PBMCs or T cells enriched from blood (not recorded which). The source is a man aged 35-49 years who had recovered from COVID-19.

DNA for the CDR3: TGTGCCAGCAGCCCGAGAGGGGGCACTGAAGCTTTCTTT. Residues: CASSPRGGTEAFF. The chain links TRBV3-1 (or the pseudogene TRBV3-2) to TRBJ1-1, with D maybe TRBD1 (6 bases). With 4 bases removed from V and 4 bases from J, the gap between germline ends came to 10 bases. The CDR3 has 13 residues. Per germline, CDR1 LGHDT and CDR2 YNNKEL (reference sequence).

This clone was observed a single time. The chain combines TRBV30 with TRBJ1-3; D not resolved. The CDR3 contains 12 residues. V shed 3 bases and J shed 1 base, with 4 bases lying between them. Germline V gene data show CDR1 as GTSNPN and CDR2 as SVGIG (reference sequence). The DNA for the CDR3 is TGTGCCTGGAGCAGGTCTGGAAACACCATATATTTT. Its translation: CAWSRSGNTIYF.

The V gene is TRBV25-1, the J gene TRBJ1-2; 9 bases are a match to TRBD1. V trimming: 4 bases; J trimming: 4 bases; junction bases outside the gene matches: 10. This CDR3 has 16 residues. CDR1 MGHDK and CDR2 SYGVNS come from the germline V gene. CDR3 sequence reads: CASSGIQGAFAYGYTF. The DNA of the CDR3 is TGTGCCAGCAGTGGGATACAGGGGGCTTTCGCCTATGGCTACACCTTC.

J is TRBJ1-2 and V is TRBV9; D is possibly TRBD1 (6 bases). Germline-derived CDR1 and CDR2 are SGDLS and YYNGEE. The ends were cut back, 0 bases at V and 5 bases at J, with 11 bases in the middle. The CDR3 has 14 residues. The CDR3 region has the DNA TGTGCCAGCAGCGTAGCTGCAGGGGCTTATGGCTACACCTTC. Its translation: CASSVAAGAYGYTF.

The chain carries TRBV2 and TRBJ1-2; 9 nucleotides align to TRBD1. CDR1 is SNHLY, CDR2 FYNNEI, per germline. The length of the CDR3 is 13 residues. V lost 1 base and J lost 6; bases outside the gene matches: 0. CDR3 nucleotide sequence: TGTGCCAGCAGTGAAGGACAGGGGGATGGCTACACCTTC. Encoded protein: CASSEGQGDGYTF.

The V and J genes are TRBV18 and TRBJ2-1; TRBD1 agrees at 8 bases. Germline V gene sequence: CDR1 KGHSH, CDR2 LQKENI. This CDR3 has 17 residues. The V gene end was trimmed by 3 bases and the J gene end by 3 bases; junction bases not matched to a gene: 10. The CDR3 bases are TGTGCCAGCTCACCTATCTGGACAGGGTCGATCTACAATGAGCAGTTCTTC. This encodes CASSPIWTGSIYNEQFF.

CDR3 DNA sequence: TGTGCCAGCTCACCCTCAGATACGCAGTATTTT. As protein: CASSPSDTQYF. The gene calls are TRBV18 and TRBJ2-3; unclear D gene. Germline V gene data show CDR1 as KGHSH and CDR2 as LQKENI. This CDR3 region has 11 residues. Trimming removed 3 bases from V and 4 bases from J, with 2 bases in between.

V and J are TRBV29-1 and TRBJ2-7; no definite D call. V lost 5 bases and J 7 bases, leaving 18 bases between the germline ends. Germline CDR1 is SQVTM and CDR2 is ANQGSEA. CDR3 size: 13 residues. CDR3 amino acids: CSVSLPFRGEQYF. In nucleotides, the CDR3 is TGCAGCGTTTCTCTCCCGTTTCGAGGAGAGCAGTACTTC.

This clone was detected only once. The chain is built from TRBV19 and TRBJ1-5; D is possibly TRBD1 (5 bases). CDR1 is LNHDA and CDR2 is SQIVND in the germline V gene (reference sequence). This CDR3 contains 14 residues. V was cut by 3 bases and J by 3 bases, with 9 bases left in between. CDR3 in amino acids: CASSMTAFNQPQHF. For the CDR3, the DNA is TGTGCCAGTAGTATGACAGCTTTCAATCAGCCCCAGCATTTT.

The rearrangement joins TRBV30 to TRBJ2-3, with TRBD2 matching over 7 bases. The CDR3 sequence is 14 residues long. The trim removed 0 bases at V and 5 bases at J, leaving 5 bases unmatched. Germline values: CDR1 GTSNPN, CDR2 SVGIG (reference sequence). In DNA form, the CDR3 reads TGTGCCTGGAGTGTAGGGTCGGGAGGAGATACGCAGTATTTT. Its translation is CAWSVGSGGDTQYF. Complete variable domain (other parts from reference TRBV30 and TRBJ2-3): SQTIHQWPATLVQPVGSPLSLECTVEGTSNPNLYWYRQAAGRGLQLLFYSVGIGQISSEVPQNLSASRPQDRQFILSSKKLLLSDSGFYLCAWSVGSGGDTQYFGPGTRLTVL.

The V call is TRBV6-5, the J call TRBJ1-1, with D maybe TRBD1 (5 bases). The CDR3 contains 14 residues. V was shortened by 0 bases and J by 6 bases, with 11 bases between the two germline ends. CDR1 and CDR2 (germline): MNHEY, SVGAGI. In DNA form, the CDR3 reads TGTGCCAGCAGTTACTCCCTGGGAGGGGCTGAAGCTTTCTTT. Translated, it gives CASSYSLGGAEAFF.

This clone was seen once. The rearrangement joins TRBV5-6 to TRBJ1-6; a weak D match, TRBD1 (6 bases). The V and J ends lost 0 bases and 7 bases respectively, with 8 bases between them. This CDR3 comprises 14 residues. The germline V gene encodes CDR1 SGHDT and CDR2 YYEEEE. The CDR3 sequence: CASSLEGQNSPLHF. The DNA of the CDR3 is TGTGCCAGCAGCTTGGAAGGACAGAATTCACCCCTCCACTTT.

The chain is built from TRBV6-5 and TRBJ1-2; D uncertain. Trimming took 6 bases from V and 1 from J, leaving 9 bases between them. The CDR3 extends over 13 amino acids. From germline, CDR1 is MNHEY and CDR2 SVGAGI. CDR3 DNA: TGTGCCAGCAGCCTTGACATTAACTATGGCTACACCTTC. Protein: CASSLDINYGYTF.

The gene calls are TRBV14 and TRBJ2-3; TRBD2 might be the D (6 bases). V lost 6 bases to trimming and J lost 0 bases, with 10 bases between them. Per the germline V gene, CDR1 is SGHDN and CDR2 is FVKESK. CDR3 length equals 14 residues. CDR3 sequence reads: CASRSGFSTDTQYF. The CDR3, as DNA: TGTGCCAGCAGAAGCGGGTTTAGCACAGATACGCAGTATTTT.

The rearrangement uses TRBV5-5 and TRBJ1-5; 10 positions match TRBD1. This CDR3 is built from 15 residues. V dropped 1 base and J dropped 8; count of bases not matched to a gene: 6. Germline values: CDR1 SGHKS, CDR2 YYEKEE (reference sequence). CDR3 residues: CASSLSDRGLEPQHF. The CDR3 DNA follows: TGTGCCAGCAGCTTGAGCGACAGGGGGCTGGAGCCCCAGCATTTT.

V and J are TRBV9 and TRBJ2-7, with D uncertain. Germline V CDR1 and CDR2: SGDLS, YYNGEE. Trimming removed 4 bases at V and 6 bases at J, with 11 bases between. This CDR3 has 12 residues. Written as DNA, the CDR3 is TGTGCCAGCAGCCGCCCCTCAGGCGAGCAGTACTTC. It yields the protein CASSRPSGEQYF.

This CDR3 reads CASSYSRGLYGYTF. CDR3 bases: TGTGCCAGCAGTTACTCGCGGGGACTCTATGGCTACACCTTC. This sequence joins TRBV6-5 and TRBJ1-2, with D possibly matching TRBD1 (5 bases). CDR1 is MNHEY and CDR2 is SVGAGI in the germline V gene. The length of the CDR3 is 14 residues. V lost 0 bases and J 4 bases, leaving 9 bases between the germline ends.

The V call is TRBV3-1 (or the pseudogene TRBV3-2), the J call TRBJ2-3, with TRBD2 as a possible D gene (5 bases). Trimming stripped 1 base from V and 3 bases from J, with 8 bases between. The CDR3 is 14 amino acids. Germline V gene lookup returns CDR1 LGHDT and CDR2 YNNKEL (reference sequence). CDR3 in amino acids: CASSQVSGTDTQYF. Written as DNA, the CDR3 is TGTGCCAGCAGCCAAGTTTCGGGGACAGATACGCAGTATTTT.

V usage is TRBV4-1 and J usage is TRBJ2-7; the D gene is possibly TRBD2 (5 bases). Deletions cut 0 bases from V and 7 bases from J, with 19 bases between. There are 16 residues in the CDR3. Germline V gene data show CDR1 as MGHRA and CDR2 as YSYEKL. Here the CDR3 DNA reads TGCGCCAGCAGCCAAGACGTTGCAGAGGGCTTTGGAGAGCAGTACTTC. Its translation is CASSQDVAEGFGEQYF.